The clone carrying this T cell receptor (beta chain) was observed once. What it recognizes is unknown. These data originate in a study of vaccination effects on CD4 cells after COVID-19. Assay: immunoSEQ multiplex PCR; the TCRdb copy retains only in-frame clones and omits some. Counted here are 70,000 to 95,000 clones, approximately 74% occurring once; the ten biggest clones make up approximately 2%. Study observations and caveats: A shortage of convalescent patients and an absence of early post-infection timepoints characterized the study.

Ahead of sequencing, the ViraFEST assay grew antigen-specific CD4+ T cells using viral peptide pools. With approximately 10 days of culture completed, CD4+ T cells were isolated. Two million PBMC were placed in each well, which was supplemented with 10 IU/ml IL-2 and 8.5 to 10 ug/ml peptides. Researchers swapped half the medium for IL-2 medium on both days 3 and 7. From germline, CDR1 is SGHDT and CDR2 YYEEEE. The CDR3 extends over 11 amino acids. Trimming pared 4 bases from V and 9 bases from J, leaving 10 bases between. The sample in question was CD4+ T cells from PBMCs cultured with HCoV-229E spike peptides, obtained before COVID-19 vaccination. The source is a human donor who received a COVID-19 vaccine. This chain joins TRBV5-6 and TRBJ1-2; D may be TRBD1 (5 bases). The CDR3 sequence: CASSTGSSYTF. The CDR3 DNA reads as TGTGCCAGCAGCACAGGTAGTAGCTACACCTTC.